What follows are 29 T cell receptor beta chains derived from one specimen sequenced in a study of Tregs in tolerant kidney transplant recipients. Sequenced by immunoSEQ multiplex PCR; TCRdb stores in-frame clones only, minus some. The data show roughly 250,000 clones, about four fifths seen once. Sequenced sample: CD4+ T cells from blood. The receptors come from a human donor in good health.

The CDR3 loop is CASSDAGQGPDTQYF. The CDR3 region has the DNA TGTGCCAGCAGTGATGCGGGACAGGGTCCGGATACGCAGTATTTT. The V gene is TRBV25-1, the J gene TRBJ2-3; 9 nucleotides match TRBD1. The V gene's germline CDR1 is MGHDK and CDR2 SYGVNS. The CDR3 is 15 amino acids. With 3 bases clipped from V and 6 bases from J, the junction kept 7 bases outside the gene matches.

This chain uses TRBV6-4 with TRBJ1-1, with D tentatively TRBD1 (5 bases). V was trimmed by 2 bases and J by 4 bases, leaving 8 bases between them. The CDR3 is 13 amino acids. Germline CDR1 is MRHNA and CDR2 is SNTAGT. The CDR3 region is CASSDDRSTEAFF. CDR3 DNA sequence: TGTGCCAGCAGTGACGACAGATCCACTGAAGCTTTCTTT.

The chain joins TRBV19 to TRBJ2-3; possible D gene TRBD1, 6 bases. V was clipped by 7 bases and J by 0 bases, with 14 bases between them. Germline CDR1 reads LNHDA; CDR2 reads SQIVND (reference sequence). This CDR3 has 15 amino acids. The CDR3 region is CASTGQILSTDTQYF. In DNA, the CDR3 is TGTGCCAGTACCGGACAGATTCTTAGCACAGATACGCAGTATTTT.

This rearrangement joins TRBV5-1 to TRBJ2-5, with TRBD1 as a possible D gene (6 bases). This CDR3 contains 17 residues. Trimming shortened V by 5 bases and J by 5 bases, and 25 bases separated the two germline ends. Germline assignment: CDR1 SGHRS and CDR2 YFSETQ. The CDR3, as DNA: TGCGCCAGCAGACACCAGGGGATCCTTACCAATGGGGAGACCCAGTACTTC. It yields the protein CASRHQGILTNGETQYF.

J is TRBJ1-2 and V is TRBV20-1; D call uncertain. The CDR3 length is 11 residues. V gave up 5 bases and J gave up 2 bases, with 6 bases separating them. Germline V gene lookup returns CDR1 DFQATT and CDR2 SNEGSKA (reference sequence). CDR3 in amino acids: CSAWVNYGYTF. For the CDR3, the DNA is TGCAGTGCTTGGGTGAACTATGGCTACACCTTC.

The CDR3: CASSLQGSSGRYEQFF. DNA for the CDR3: TGCGCCAGCAGCCTGCAGGGGTCTAGCGGGAGGTATGAGCAGTTCTTC. The chain couples TRBV5-1 to TRBJ2-1; 11 nucleotides align to TRBD2. Germline-derived CDR1 and CDR2 are SGHRS and YFSETQ. V shed 4 bases and J 8 bases; nucleotides not matched to a gene: 11. CDR3 length: 16 residues.

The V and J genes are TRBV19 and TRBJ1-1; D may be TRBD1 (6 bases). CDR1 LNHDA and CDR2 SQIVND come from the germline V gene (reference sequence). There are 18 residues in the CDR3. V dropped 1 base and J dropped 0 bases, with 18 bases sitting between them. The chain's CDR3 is CASSIGRTSGHLNTEAFF. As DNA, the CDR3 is TGTGCCAGTAGTATAGGGCGTACTTCGGGACACTTGAACACTGAAGCTTTCTTT.

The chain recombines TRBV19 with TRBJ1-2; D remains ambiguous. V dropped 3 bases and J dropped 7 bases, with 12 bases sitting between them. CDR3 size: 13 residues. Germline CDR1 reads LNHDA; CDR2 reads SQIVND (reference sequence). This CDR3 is CASSMGSQGGYTF. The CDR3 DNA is TGTGCCAGTAGTATGGGCAGTCAAGGTGGCTACACCTTC.

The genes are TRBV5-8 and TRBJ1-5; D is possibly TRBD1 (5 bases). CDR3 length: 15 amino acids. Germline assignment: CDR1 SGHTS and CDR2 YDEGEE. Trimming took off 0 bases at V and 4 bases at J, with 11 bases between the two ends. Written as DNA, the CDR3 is TGTGCCAGCAGCTTGGGACCGGGACGAAATCAGCCCCAGCATTTT. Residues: CASSLGPGRNQPQHF.

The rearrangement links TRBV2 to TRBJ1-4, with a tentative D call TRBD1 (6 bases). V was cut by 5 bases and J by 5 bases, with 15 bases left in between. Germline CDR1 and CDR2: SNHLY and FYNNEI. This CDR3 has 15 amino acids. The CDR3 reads CASSRGQLTNEKLFF. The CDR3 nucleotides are TGTGCCAGCAGTCGAGGACAGCTTACAAATGAAAAACTGTTTTTT.

CDR3 nucleotide sequence: TGCGCCAGCAGCTCGGGACAGGTTGGGGACTATGGCTACACCTTC. Its translation is CASSSGQVGDYGYTF. V gene TRBV5-1 combines with J gene TRBJ1-2; 8 bases are shared with TRBD1. The trim removed 3 bases at V and 3 bases at J, leaving 7 bases unmatched. Germline CDR1 is SGHRS and CDR2 is YFSETQ. The CDR3 spans 15 residues.

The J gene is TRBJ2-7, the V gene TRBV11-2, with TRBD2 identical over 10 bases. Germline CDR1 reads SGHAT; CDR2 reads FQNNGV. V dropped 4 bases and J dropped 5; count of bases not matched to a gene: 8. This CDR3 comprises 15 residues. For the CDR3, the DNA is TGTGCCAGCAGCTGGATAGCGGGGGGCCTCGACGAGCAGTACTTC. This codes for CASSWIAGGLDEQYF.

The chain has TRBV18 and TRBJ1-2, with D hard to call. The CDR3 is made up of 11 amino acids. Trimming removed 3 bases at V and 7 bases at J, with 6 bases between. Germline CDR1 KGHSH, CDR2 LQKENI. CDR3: CASSPARGYTF. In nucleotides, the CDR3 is TGTGCCAGCTCACCGGCCCGTGGCTACACCTTC. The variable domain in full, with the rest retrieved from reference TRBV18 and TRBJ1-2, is NAGVMQNPRHLVRRRGQEARLRCSPMKGHSHVYWYRQLPEEGLKFMVYLQKENIIDESGMPKERFSAEFPKEGPSILRIQQVVRGDSAAYFCASSPARGYTFGSGTRLTVV.

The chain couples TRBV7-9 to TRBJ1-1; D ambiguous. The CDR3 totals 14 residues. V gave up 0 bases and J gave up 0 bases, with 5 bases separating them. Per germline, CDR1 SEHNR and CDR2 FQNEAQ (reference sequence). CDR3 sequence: CASSLARLNTEAFF. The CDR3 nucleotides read TGTGCCAGCAGCTTAGCTAGGTTGAACACTGAAGCTTTCTTT.

Written as DNA, the CDR3 is TGTGCCAGCAGCTCACAGAAGACTGCTAACTATGGCTACACCTTC. Amino acid sequence: CASSSQKTANYGYTF. The chain employs TRBV13 and TRBJ1-2; D unclear. The CDR3 has 15 residues. Germline CDR1 is PRHDT and CDR2 is FYEKMQ (reference sequence). V lost 4 bases to trimming and J lost 0 bases, with 12 bases between them. The full variable domain, completed using reference TRBV13 and TRBJ1-2, is AAGVIQSPRHLIKEKRETATLKCYPIPRHDTVYWYQQGPGQDPQFLISFYEKMQSDKGSIPDRFSAQQFSDYHSELNMSSLELGDSALYFCASSSQKTANYGYTFGSGTRLTVV.

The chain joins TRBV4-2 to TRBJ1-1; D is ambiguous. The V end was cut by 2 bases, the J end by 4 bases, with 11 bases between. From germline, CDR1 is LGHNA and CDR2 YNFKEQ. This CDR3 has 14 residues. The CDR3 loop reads CASSQYKGGTEAFF. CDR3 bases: TGTGCCAGCAGCCAATATAAGGGTGGCACTGAAGCTTTCTTT.

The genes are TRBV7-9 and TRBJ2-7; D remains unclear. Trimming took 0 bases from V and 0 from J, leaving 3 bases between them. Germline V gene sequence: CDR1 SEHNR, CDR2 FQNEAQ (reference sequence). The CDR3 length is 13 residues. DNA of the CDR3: TGTGCCAGCAGCTTAGCCAGCTCCTACGAGCAGTACTTC. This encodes CASSLASSYEQYF.

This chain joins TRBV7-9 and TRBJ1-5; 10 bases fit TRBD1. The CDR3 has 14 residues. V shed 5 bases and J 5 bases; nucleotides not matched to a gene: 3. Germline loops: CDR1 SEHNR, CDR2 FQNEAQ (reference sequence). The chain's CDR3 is CASSLTGGYQPQHF. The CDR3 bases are TGTGCCAGCAGCCTGACAGGGGGCTATCAGCCCCAGCATTTT.

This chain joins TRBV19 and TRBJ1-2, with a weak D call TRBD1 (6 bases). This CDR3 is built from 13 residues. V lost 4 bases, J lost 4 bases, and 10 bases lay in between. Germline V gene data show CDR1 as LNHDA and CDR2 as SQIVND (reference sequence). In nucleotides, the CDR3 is TGTGCCAGTAGTACTGGACAGTCCTATGGCTACACCTTC. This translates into CASSTGQSYGYTF.

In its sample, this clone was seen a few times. The CDR3 sequence: CASSYSATGLTGELFF. The CDR3 DNA reads as TGTGCCAGCAGTTACTCGGCGACAGGGCTCACCGGGGAGCTGTTTTTT. The chain uses TRBV6-5 and TRBJ2-2; 7 bases agree with TRBD1. Trimming removed 0 bases from V and 4 bases from J; junction bases left unmatched: 5. This CDR3 comprises 16 residues. CDR1 and CDR2 from the germline V gene are MNHEY and SVGAGI.

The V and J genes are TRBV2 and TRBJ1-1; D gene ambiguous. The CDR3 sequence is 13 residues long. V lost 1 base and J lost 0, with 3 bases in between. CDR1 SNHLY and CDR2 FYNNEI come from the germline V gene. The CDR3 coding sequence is TGTGCCAGCAGTGAAGGGTTGAACACTGAAGCTTTCTTT. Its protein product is CASSEGLNTEAFF. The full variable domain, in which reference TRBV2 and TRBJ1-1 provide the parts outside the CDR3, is EPEVTQTPSHQVTQMGQEVILRCVPISNHLYFYWYRQILGQKVEFLVSFYNNEISEKSEIFDDQFSVERPDGSNFTLKIRSTKLEDSAMYFCASSEGLNTEAFFGQGTRLTVV.

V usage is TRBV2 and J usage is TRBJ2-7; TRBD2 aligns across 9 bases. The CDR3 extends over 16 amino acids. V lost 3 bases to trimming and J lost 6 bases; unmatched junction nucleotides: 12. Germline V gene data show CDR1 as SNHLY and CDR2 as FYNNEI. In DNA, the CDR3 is TGTGCCAGCAGTGATGGGGCTAGCCGTAGCGGGGGCGAGCAGTACTTC. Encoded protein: CASSDGASRSGGEQYF.

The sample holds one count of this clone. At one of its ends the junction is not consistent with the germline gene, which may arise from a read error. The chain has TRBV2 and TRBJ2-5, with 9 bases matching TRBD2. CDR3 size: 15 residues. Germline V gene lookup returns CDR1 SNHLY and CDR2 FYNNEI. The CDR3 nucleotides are TGTGCCGGCAGGAGGGCTAGCGGGGCCCAAGAGACCCAGTACTTC. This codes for CAGRRASGAQETQYF.

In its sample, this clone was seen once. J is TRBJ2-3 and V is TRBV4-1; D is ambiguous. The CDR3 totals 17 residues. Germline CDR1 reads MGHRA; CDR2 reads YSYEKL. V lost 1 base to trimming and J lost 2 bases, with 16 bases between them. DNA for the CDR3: TGCGCCAGCAGCCAAGGAGAAGGGTACTTTCACACAGATACGCAGTATTTT. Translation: CASSQGEGYFHTDTQYF.

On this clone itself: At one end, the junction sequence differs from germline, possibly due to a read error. The chain's CDR3 is CASSYRTGVQEAQYF. CDR3 DNA: TGTGCCAGCAGTTACAGAACAGGGGTACAAGAGGCCCAGTACTTC. This chain uses TRBV6-5 with TRBJ2-5; 7 bases agree with TRBD1. The length of the CDR3 is 15 residues. CDR1 is MNHEY and CDR2 is SVGAGI in the germline V gene.

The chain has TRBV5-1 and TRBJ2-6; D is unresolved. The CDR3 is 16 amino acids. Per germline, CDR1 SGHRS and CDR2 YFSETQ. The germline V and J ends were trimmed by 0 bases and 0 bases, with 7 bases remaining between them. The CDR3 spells CASSLVSVSGANVLTF. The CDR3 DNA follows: TGCGCCAGCAGCTTGGTTTCGGTCTCTGGGGCCAACGTCCTGACTTTC.

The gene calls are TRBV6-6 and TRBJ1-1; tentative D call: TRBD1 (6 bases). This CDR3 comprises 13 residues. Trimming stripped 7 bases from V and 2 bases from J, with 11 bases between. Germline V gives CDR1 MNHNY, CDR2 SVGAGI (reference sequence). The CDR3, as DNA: TGTGCCAGCACCCCGGACAGAAACACTGAAGCTTTCTTT. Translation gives CASTPDRNTEAFF.

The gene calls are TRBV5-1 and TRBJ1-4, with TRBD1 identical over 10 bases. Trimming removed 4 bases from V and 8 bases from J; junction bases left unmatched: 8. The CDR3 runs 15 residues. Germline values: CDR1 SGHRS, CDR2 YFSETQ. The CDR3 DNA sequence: TGCGCCAGCAGCCCAGACAGGGGGCGCGCAGAAAAACTGTTTTTT. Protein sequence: CASSPDRGRAEKLFF.

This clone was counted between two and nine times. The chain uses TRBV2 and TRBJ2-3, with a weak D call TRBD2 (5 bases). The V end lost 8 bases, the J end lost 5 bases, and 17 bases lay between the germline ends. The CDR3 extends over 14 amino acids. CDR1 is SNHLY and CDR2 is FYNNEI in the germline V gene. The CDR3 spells CASPTVASLDTQYF. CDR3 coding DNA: TGTGCCAGCCCCACGGTAGCGTCATTAGATACGCAGTATTTT.